These 15 T cell receptor beta chains came from one sample sequenced in a study of cytotoxic CD8 clonotypes in ibrutinib-treated CLL. The method was immunoSEQ multiplex PCR; TCRdb's version includes in-frame clones alone and lacks a portion of them. The sample lists 20,000 to 30,000 clones, roughly 65% seen once, with around 30% in the top ten. The source was PBMCs, collected after 24 months of ibrutinib treatment. The source of these receptors is a human donor with chronic lymphocytic leukemia.

This clone rates as medium-sized. The genes are TRBV19 and TRBJ2-1; a weak D match, TRBD1 (5 bases). This CDR3 spans 13 amino acids. Germline loops: CDR1 LNHDA, CDR2 SQIVND (reference sequence). The V and J ends lost 7 bases and 5 bases respectively, with 12 bases between them. The CDR3 reads CASTPTDNNEQFF. In DNA, the CDR3 is TGTGCCAGTACTCCGACAGATAACAATGAGCAGTTCTTC.

The chain recombines TRBV7-2 with TRBJ1-1; a possible D gene is TRBD1 (5 bases). Deletions cut 7 bases from V and 1 base from J, with 13 bases between. The CDR3 has 14 residues. Per germline, CDR1 SGHTA and CDR2 FQGNSA. In DNA form, the CDR3 reads TGTGCCAGCAAACCGGGACTTACGAACACTGAAGCTTTCTTT. It codes for CASKPGLTNTEAFF.

This clone was observed once. The rearrangement joins TRBV11-2 to TRBJ2-3; D remains unclear. Trimming took off 1 base at V and 3 bases at J, with 8 bases between the two ends. The CDR3 runs to 14 residues. Germline V CDR1 and CDR2: SGHAT, FQNNGV. The CDR3: CASSLVGQTDTQYF. For the CDR3, the DNA is TGTGCCAGCAGCTTAGTCGGGCAGACAGATACGCAGTATTTT.

This clone came up many times. The chain recombines TRBV27 with TRBJ1-1, with no clear D. Trimming pared 8 bases from V and 2 bases from J, leaving 9 bases between. Germline values: CDR1 MNHEY, CDR2 SMNVEV (reference sequence). The CDR3 spans 12 residues. CDR3 nucleotide sequence: TGTGCCAGCGGCCCGATAAACACTGAAGCTTTCTTT. Translating it yields CASGPINTEAFF.

This clone has just a few counts. The V and J genes are TRBV4-1 and TRBJ2-7; D not certain. Germline assignment: CDR1 MGHRA and CDR2 YSYEKL. The V end was cut by 0 bases, the J end by 4 bases, with 7 bases between. The CDR3 contains 13 residues. The CDR3 loop reads CASSQDLEYEQYF. The DNA of the CDR3 is TGCGCCAGCAGCCAAGATCTAGAGTACGAGCAGTACTTC.

The chain has TRBV5-1 and TRBJ2-1; the D gene is possibly TRBD2 (5 bases). Trimming took 2 bases from V and 0 from J, leaving 9 bases between them. The germline V gene encodes CDR1 SGHRS and CDR2 YFSETQ. The CDR3 is made up of 15 amino acids. The chain's CDR3 is CASSFRGDSYNEQFF. The CDR3 bases are TGCGCCAGCAGCTTTCGGGGAGACTCCTACAATGAGCAGTTCTTC.

The DNA for the CDR3 is TGTGCCTGGAACAGAGGTAGAATAAACTATGGCTACACCTTC. Translation: CAWNRGRINYGYTF. The chain has TRBV30 and TRBJ1-2; D remains unclear. Germline-derived CDR1 and CDR2 are GTSNPN and SVGIG (reference sequence). Trimming left V 4 bases short and J 2 bases short, with 14 bases between. This CDR3 contains 14 residues.

The rearrangement joins TRBV10-1 to TRBJ1-4; no reliable D call. The CDR3 sequence is 15 residues long. Germline V gives CDR1 WNHNN, CDR2 SYGVQD (reference sequence). The V and J ends lost 0 bases and 0 bases respectively, with 5 bases between them. The CDR3 loop reads CASSESGATNEKLFF. Written as DNA, the CDR3 is TGCGCCAGCAGTGAGTCCGGGGCAACTAATGAAAAACTGTTTTTT.

This sequence joins TRBV27 and TRBJ2-2; no reliable D call. Per the germline V gene, CDR1 is MNHEY and CDR2 is SMNVEV (reference sequence). V was shortened by 0 bases and J by 5 bases, with 13 bases between the two germline ends. The CDR3 contains 16 residues. CDR3 sequence (DNA): TGTGCCAGCAGTTTATCGTGGGAAGTCGGGACCGGGGAGCTGTTTTTT. Its protein product is CASSLSWEVGTGELFF.

This clone was observed a few times. V gene TRBV10-1 combines with J gene TRBJ1-6; D remains unclear. Trimming took off 3 bases at V and 15 bases at J, with 12 bases between the two ends. The V gene's germline CDR1 is WNHNN and CDR2 SYGVQD (reference sequence). The CDR3 runs 12 residues. The CDR3 loop is CASSDQRQHLHF. CDR3 DNA sequence: TGCGCCAGCAGTGACCAACGTCAGCACCTCCACTTT.

CDR3 sequence reads: CATSRPNWGGDTEAFF. The CDR3 bases are TGTGCCACCAGCAGACCCAATTGGGGGGGGGACACTGAAGCTTTCTTT. The genes are TRBV15 and TRBJ1-1, with TRBD1 as a possible D gene (5 bases). CDR3 size: 16 residues. The V gene lost 2 bases and the J gene lost 3 bases, with 16 bases spanning the gap. Looked up from germline, CDR1 is LNHNV and CDR2 is YYDKDF (reference sequence).

This clone was seen a single time. The chain uses TRBV5-4 and TRBJ2-3; the D gene is possibly TRBD1 (5 bases). Germline lookup yields CDR1 SGHNT and CDR2 YYREEE (reference sequence). The CDR3 is 14 amino acids. Trimming removed 3 bases from V and 1 base from J, with 9 bases in between. CDR3 sequence reads: CASSSQGGTDTQYF. The CDR3 DNA reads as TGTGCCAGCAGCTCGCAAGGGGGCACAGATACGCAGTATTTT.

The chain employs TRBV7-6 and TRBJ1-1, with TRBD1 as a possible D gene (6 bases). Germline V gene data show CDR1 as SGHVS and CDR2 as FNYEAQ. The length of the CDR3 is 15 residues. V dropped 5 bases and J dropped 2 bases, with 15 bases sitting between them. The DNA for the CDR3 is TGTGCCAGCAGCCAGCTTACAGGGTACAACACTGAAGCTTTCTTT. Amino acids: CASSQLTGYNTEAFF.

By share of the sample, this clone is medium-sized. Other DNA sequences in this specimen translate into the identical CDR3. The V and J genes are TRBV5-8 and TRBJ2-7, with TRBD1 matching over 7 bases. The length of the CDR3 is 14 residues. V dropped 0 bases and J dropped 0; count of bases not matched to a gene: 0. In germline, CDR1 is SGHTS, CDR2 YDEGEE. The CDR3 nucleotides are TGTGCCAGCAGCTTGGGGGACAGCTCCTACGAGCAGTACTTC. It codes for CASSLGDSSYEQYF.

This clone appeared a few times. The chain uses TRBV7-9 and TRBJ1-2; TRBD1 is a possible D gene (5 bases). V lost 5 bases and J 6 bases, leaving 19 bases between the germline ends. Germline V CDR1 and CDR2: SEHNR, FQNEAQ (reference sequence). The CDR3 is made up of 15 amino acids. The CDR3 reads CASSPKTVRVDGYTF. Written as DNA, the CDR3 is TGTGCCAGCAGCCCTAAGACAGTAAGAGTCGATGGCTACACCTTC.